This TCR beta chain came from a study of blood T cell repertoires in COVID-19. Sequencing was performed with immunoSEQ multiplex PCR; in TCRdb, only in-frame clones are kept and a portion is missing. The repertoire consists of roughly 140,000 clones, with approximately 85% occurring once and the leading ten covering around 8%. The germline V gene has CDR1 SGHRS and CDR2 YFSETQ. The V and J ends lost 1 base and 2 bases, in that order; junction bases with no gene match: 1. The CDR3 runs 15 residues. This clone was recorded only once. This chain joins TRBV5-1 and TRBJ2-2; 8 bases are a match to TRBD2. Sequencing used peripheral blood. This TCR derives from a woman aged 55-70 years with COVID-19, enrolled during active disease. Here the CDR3 reads CASSLTSGNTGELFF. In nucleotides, the CDR3 is TGCGCCAGCAGCTTGACTAGCGGCAACACCGGGGAGCTGTTTTTT.